The 27 T cell receptor beta chains given below trace back to one sample, sequenced in a study of blood T cells in healthy people across ages. The second PCR ran about 7 to 12 cycles with a sample-barcoded 5' primer and J-beta primers. TCRdb used MiXCR to reprocess the 5' RACE reads, holding one entry per CDR3 protein. The sample holds 1.5 million to 2 million distinct CDR3 sequences, 40% to 55% seen once. Sample: blood. The origin of the receptors is a woman aged 35 to 49 in good health.

This CDR3 is CASSVSGGGRNEQFF. In nucleotides, the CDR3 is TGTGCCAGCAGCGTTAGCGGGGGAGGTCGCAATGAGCAGTTCTTC. This chain links TRBV6-6 with TRBJ2-1; 9 nucleotides align to TRBD2. Germline CDR1 is MNHNY and CDR2 is SVGAGI (reference sequence). V shed 6 bases, J shed 6 bases, and the junction held 9 bases outside the gene matches. The CDR3 totals 15 residues.

The chain carries TRBV28 and TRBJ2-2; perhaps D is TRBD1 or TRBD2 (5 bases each). The V gene lost 2 bases and the J gene lost 9 bases, with 13 bases spanning the gap. The CDR3 covers 14 residues. Germline values: CDR1 MDHEN, CDR2 SYDVKM. CDR3 in DNA: TGTGCCAGCAGTTTACCCCACGGGACCAGGGAGCTGTTTTTT. It translates to CASSLPHGTRELFF. The variable domain in full, completed from reference TRBV28 and TRBJ2-2, reads DVKVTQSSRYLVKRTGEKVFLECVQDMDHENMFWYRQDPGLGLRLIYFSYDVKMKEKGDIPEGYSVSREKKERFSLILESASTNQTSMYLCASSLPHGTRELFFGEGSRLTVL.

This chain joins TRBV7-9 and TRBJ2-5, with TRBD1 identical over 12 bases. The germline gives CDR1 SEHNR, CDR2 FQNEAQ (reference sequence). The CDR3 covers 19 residues. Trimming at V came to 5 bases and at J to 0 bases, leaving 13 bases not matched to a gene. The CDR3 sequence: CASSTRAGTGGRYQETQYF. The CDR3 nucleotides read TGTGCCAGCAGCACAAGAGCCGGGACAGGGGGCAGGTACCAAGAGACCCAGTACTTC. The whole variable domain, remainder taken from reference TRBV7-9 and TRBJ2-5, is DTGVSQNPRHKITKRGQNVTFRCDPISEHNRLYWYRQTLGQGPEFLTYFQNEAQLEKSRLLSDRFSAERPKGSFSTLEIQRTEQGDSAMYLCASSTRAGTGGRYQETQYFGPGTRLLVL.

The genes are TRBV6-2 or TRBV6-3 and TRBJ2-5, with D possibly TRBD2 on 6 matching bases. Germline CDR1 reads MNHEY; CDR2 reads SVGEGT. The CDR3 runs to 17 residues. V was shortened by 1 base and J by 0 bases, with 15 bases between the two germline ends. The CDR3 DNA reads TGTGCCAGCAGTTACTACGGCGGCGGGAAACACCAAGAGACCCAGTACTTC. Its translation is CASSYYGGGKHQETQYF.

In its sample, this clonotype was seen once. This chain links TRBV11-1 with TRBJ2-1; 10 bases map to TRBD2. This CDR3 comprises 15 residues. CDR1 and CDR2 from the germline V gene are SGHAT and FQDESV (reference sequence). The V gene end was trimmed by 5 bases and the J gene end by 7 bases; junction bases not matched to a gene: 8. Written as DNA, the CDR3 is TGTGCCAGCAGCGGGGTAGCGGGGGGCATGAATGAGCAGTTCTTC. It encodes CASSGVAGGMNEQFF.

The rearrangement uses TRBV25-1 and TRBJ1-4; 8 nucleotides align to TRBD1. Germline V gives CDR1 MGHDK, CDR2 SYGVNS. V was clipped by 1 base and J by 5 bases; unmatched bases: 3. The CDR3 is 15 residues long. The DNA of the CDR3 is TGTGCCAGCAGTGAATTTAGGACAGGGAATGAAAAACTGTTTTTT. Protein product: CASSEFRTGNEKLFF. The full variable domain, rest sourced from reference TRBV25-1 and TRBJ1-4, is EADIYQTPRYLVIGTGKKITLECSQTMGHDKMYWYQQDPGMELHLIHYSYGVNSTEKGDLSSESTVSRIRTEHFPLTLESARPSHTSQYLCASSEFRTGNEKLFFGSGTQLSVL.

This chain uses TRBV5-1 with TRBJ2-3, with D possibly being TRBD1 (5 bases). The CDR3 runs to 14 residues. Germline V CDR1 and CDR2: SGHRS, YFSETQ. V was trimmed by 4 bases and J by 2 bases, leaving 11 bases between them. The CDR3 nucleotides read TGCGCCAGCAGCACAGCAGGGAACACAGATACGCAGTATTTT. Translated: CASSTAGNTDTQYF.

The chain joins TRBV9 to TRBJ2-1, with a weak D call TRBD2 (6 bases). The V end was cut by 4 bases, the J end by 8 bases, with 13 bases between. The CDR3 consists of 13 residues. CDR1 and CDR2 (germline): SGDLS, YYNGEE. CDR3 region: CASSSRWGDEQFF. The CDR3 coding sequence is TGTGCCAGCAGCTCCCGCTGGGGGGATGAGCAGTTCTTC.

This clonotype has at least ten counts. The chain carries TRBV5-1 and TRBJ2-5; D may be TRBD1 or TRBD2 (5 bases each). Trimming pared 0 bases from V and 1 base from J, leaving 7 bases between. In germline, CDR1 is SGHRS, CDR2 YFSETQ. The CDR3 runs to 14 residues. The CDR3 here is CASSLGDLQETQYF. CDR3 sequence (DNA): TGCGCCAGCAGCTTGGGGGACCTCCAAGAGACCCAGTACTTC.

This clonotype was seen repeatedly, ten times or more. The V and J genes are TRBV11-2 and TRBJ2-1; the D gene is possibly TRBD1 (6 bases). The CDR3 is 15 amino acids. Trimming left V 4 bases short and J 6 bases short, with 16 bases between. Germline CDR1 and CDR2: SGHAT and FQNNGV. DNA for the CDR3: TGTGCCAGCAGCTCAGGGACACCTAGTACCAATGAGCAGTTCTTC. This translates into CASSSGTPSTNEQFF.

This clonotype showed up just a few times. The chain couples TRBV7-2 to TRBJ2-5, with D possibly being TRBD2 (6 bases). The V and J ends lost 5 bases and 4 bases respectively, with 11 bases between them. CDR1 is SGHTA, CDR2 FQGNSA, per germline. The length of the CDR3 is 13 residues. CDR3 sequence (DNA): TGTGCCAGCAGCCGAAAGACTAGAGAGACCCAGTACTTC. This gives the protein CASSRKTRETQYF.

This chain uses TRBV11-3 with TRBJ2-1; weak D call: TRBD1 (7 bases). V lost 1 base and J 9 bases, leaving 16 bases between the germline ends. CDR1 and CDR2 (germline): SGHNT, YENEEA. The CDR3 has 15 residues. CDR3 amino acids: CASSLGPGGDSEQFF. CDR3 nucleotide sequence: TGTGCCAGCAGCTTAGGTCCGGGCGGGGACAGTGAGCAGTTCTTC. Looking up the rest from reference TRBV11-3 and TRBJ2-1 gives the full variable domain: EAGVVQSPRYKIIEKKQPVAFWCNPISGHNTLYWYLQNLGQGPELLIRYENEEAVDDSQLPKDRFSAERLKGVDSTLKIQPAELGDSAVYLCASSLGPGGDSEQFFGPGTRLTVL.

This clonotype turned up a few times. The chain joins TRBV24-1 to TRBJ1-1; D gene ambiguous. Germline lookup yields CDR1 KGHDR and CDR2 SFDVKD. This CDR3 has 12 amino acids. Between the trimmed V and J ends, which lost 4 bases and 2 bases, there was a span of 4 bases. CDR3 sequence (DNA): TGTGCCACCAGTGACCCTAACACTGAAGCTTTCTTT. Translated, it gives CATSDPNTEAFF.

Only a few counts were recorded for this clonotype. A read error may account for a junction end that differs from germline. The chain joins TRBV7-7 to TRBJ2-1; unclear D gene. Germline CDR1 is SSHAT and CDR2 is FNYEAQ (reference sequence). The CDR3 spans 13 residues. CDR3 sequence: CASSSSLSGEQFF. CDR3 bases: TGTGCTAGCAGCTCTTCTCTTAGTGGTGAGCAGTTCTTC.

The J gene is TRBJ2-7, the V gene TRBV3-1, with a weak D call TRBD1 (6 bases). The germline gives CDR1 LGHDT, CDR2 YNNKEL (reference sequence). The CDR3 extends over 15 amino acids. The ends were cut back, 3 bases at V and 2 bases at J, with 14 bases in the middle. The CDR3 sequence: CASSHSGQRTYEQYF. The DNA for the CDR3 is TGTGCCAGCAGCCATTCAGGACAGCGGACCTACGAGCAGTACTTC.

V is TRBV3-1 and J is TRBJ2-1; 8 bases match TRBD2. The CDR3 consists of 15 residues. With V trimmed by 4 bases and J by 7 bases, 9 bases remained unmatched. Per the germline V gene, CDR1 is LGHDT and CDR2 is YNNKEL (reference sequence). CDR3 sequence: CASSRGLAGLNEQFF. As DNA, the CDR3 is TGTGCCAGCAGCCGCGGACTAGCCGGCTTGAATGAGCAGTTCTTC.

V is TRBV6-1 and J is TRBJ2-6; D might be TRBD1 (5 bases). The V end was cut by 6 bases, the J end by 3 bases, with 21 bases between. Germline loops: CDR1 MNHNS, CDR2 SASEGT. The length of the CDR3 is 18 residues. CDR3 loop: CASSAAGFTPGGANVLTF. CDR3 nucleotides: TGTGCCAGCAGCGCCGCAGGGTTTACCCCTGGTGGGGCCAACGTCCTGACTTTC.

V gene TRBV6-5 combines with J gene TRBJ2-7; TRBD2 is a possible D gene (6 bases). Germline CDR1 and CDR2: MNHEY and SVGAGI. V was shortened by 5 bases and J by 5 bases, with 13 bases between the two germline ends. CDR3 size: 13 residues. DNA of the CDR3: TGTGCCAGCAGTGACCGGGGGTCTAACGAGCAGTACTTC. Translated: CASSDRGSNEQYF.

CDR3 in DNA: TGTGCCATCAGTGATCCTCGGGACAGGGATGGCGAAAAACTGTTTTTT. Protein product: CAISDPRDRDGEKLFF. The V call is TRBV10-3, the J call TRBJ1-4; the match to TRBD1 covers 9 bases. This CDR3 has 16 residues. After removal of 3 bases from V and 8 bases from J, the junction contained 10 bases not matched to a gene. CDR1 and CDR2 (germline): ENHRY, SYGVKD.

With respect to this clonotype: One end of the junction varies from germline; a read error may be responsible. The chain joins TRBV29-1 to TRBJ2-7; weak D call: TRBD2 (6 bases). CDR3 length: 12 amino acids. Per germline, CDR1 SQVTM and CDR2 ANQGSEA. CDR3 amino acids: CSVAEGSYKQYF. The CDR3 DNA sequence: TGCAGCGTTGCGGAGGGCTCCTACAAGCAGTACTTC.

The rearrangement links TRBV7-8 to TRBJ2-7; 8 nucleotides agree with TRBD1. Germline V gene lookup returns CDR1 SGHVS and CDR2 FQNEAQ. After removal of 8 bases from V and 3 bases from J, the junction contained 6 bases not matched to a gene. CDR3 length: 13 residues. In nucleotides, the CDR3 is TGTGCCAGCGCTCGGACAGGGAACTACGAGCAGTACTTC. Translated: CASARTGNYEQYF.

This sequence joins TRBV6-5 and TRBJ2-2, with D unclear. V was trimmed by 0 bases and J by 1 base, leaving 6 bases between them. CDR1 and CDR2 from the germline V gene are MNHEY and SVGAGI. The CDR3 is 15 amino acids. The CDR3 DNA reads as TGTGCCAGCAGTTACTCGAGGCTGAACACCGGGGAGCTGTTTTTT. Translating gives CASSYSRLNTGELFF.

This clonotype was seen at least ten times. The chain uses TRBV2 and TRBJ2-7; unclear D gene. Trimming removed 3 bases from V and 3 bases from J, with 3 bases in between. The CDR3 runs to 11 residues. Germline-derived CDR1 and CDR2 are SNHLY and FYNNEI. CDR3 amino acids: CASSDGYEQYF. The CDR3 nucleotides read TGTGCCAGCAGTGATGGCTACGAGCAGTACTTC.

The chain combines TRBV7-2 with TRBJ2-1; 8 nucleotides line up with TRBD2. V lost 1 base to trimming and J lost 6 bases; unmatched junction nucleotides: 8. CDR1 and CDR2 (germline): SGHTA, FQGNSA. The CDR3 has 16 amino acids. CDR3 sequence reads: CASSLERGGGLNEQFF. CDR3 DNA: TGTGCCAGCAGCTTAGAACGGGGCGGGGGGCTCAATGAGCAGTTCTTC.

This chain joins TRBV27 and TRBJ2-4; tentative D call: TRBD2 (6 bases). The closer fit of TRBJ2-7 to the DNA end suggests the J call may be wrong. CDR1 MNHEY and CDR2 SMNVEV come from the germline V gene (reference sequence). The CDR3 sequence is 13 residues long. CDR3 DNA sequence: TGTGCCAGCAGCTGGGGGGTACTGTACGAGCAGTACTTC. This codes for CASSWGVLYEQYF.

This chain links TRBV6-5 with TRBJ2-5, with 9 bases lining up with TRBD1. V shed 7 bases, J shed 7 bases, and the junction held 7 bases outside the gene matches. The CDR3 sequence is 13 residues long. Per germline, CDR1 MNHEY and CDR2 SVGAGI. The CDR3 DNA reads as TGTGCCAGCAAGAACAGGGGGCGTGGGACCCAGTACTTC. Protein product: CASKNRGRGTQYF.

CDR3 region: CASSPGSKYNEQFF. DNA of the CDR3: TGTGCCAGCAGCCCCGGGTCCAAATACAATGAGCAGTTCTTC. The V gene is TRBV5-6, the J gene TRBJ2-1; D is ambiguous. Trimming took off 4 bases at V and 4 bases at J, with 12 bases between the two ends. CDR1 and CDR2 (germline): SGHDT, YYEEEE. CDR3 size: 14 residues.